A selection of T cell receptor beta chains follows, all from one sample in a study of cytomegalovirus exposure and HLA in healthy donors. Assay: immunoSEQ multiplex PCR; the TCRdb copy retains only in-frame clones and omits some. In the table there are 74,000 or so clones, around 79% of which are singletons. The sample consisted of PBMCs. The receptor set was obtained from a male donor in good health and CMV-seropositive. Both conserved end residues are part of each CDR3. D genes are given only for firm matches. Clone size is not always given. Where it is, it says once, few, many or a class for expanded clones.

clone size,D gene,V gene,J gene,CDR3 DNA,CDR3 protein
once,.,TRBV4-1,TRBJ2-7,TGCGCCAGCAGCCAAGGCCAGGCGATGACCTACGAGCAGTACTTC,CASSQGQAMTYEQYF
few,.,TRBV6-6,TRBJ2-2,TGTGCCAGCACCCTGGACAGGAACACCGGGGAGCTGTTTTTT,CASTLDRNTGELFF
.,TRBD2,TRBV2,TRBJ2-5,TGTGCCAGCGGACGGGACTACCAGAGGGAGACCCAGTACTTC,CASGRDYQRETQYF
.,TRBD1,TRBV6-5,TRBJ2-7,TGTGCCAGCAGTAGAGACAGGGGCTACGAGCAGTACTTC,CASSRDRGYEQYF
.,.,TRBV7-9,TRBJ1-2,TGTGCCAGCAGCTCTACAGGGTGGGGCTACACCTTC,CASSSTGWGYTF
once,.,TRBV5-8,TRBJ2-5,TGTGCCAGCAGCTCCCTATGGGGCGGCCAAGAGACCCAGTACTTC,CASSSLWGGQETQYF
.,.,TRBV6-6,TRBJ2-7,TGTGCCAGCAGCCCCCGGGGGGCCGCCTACGAGCAGTACTTC,CASSPRGAAYEQYF
.,.,TRBV27,TRBJ2-1,TGTGCCAGCAGTTTGCCTGGACAGTCAAGCTCCTACAATGAGCAGTTCTTC,CASSLPGQSSSYNEQFF
.,TRBD1,TRBV29-1,TRBJ2-7,TGCAGCGGAGGACAGGGACGGCACGAGCAGTACTTC,CSGGQGRHEQYF
.,TRBD1,TRBV5-8,TRBJ2-5,TGTGCCAGCAGCTTGGGAACAGGGGGATTGGAGACCCAGTACTTC,CASSLGTGGLETQYF
.,.,TRBV15,TRBJ2-2,TGTGCCACCAGCAGGCAGGACAGTCTAACGAACACCGGGGAGCTGTTTTTT,CATSRQDSLTNTGELFF
.,.,TRBV30,TRBJ2-3,TGTGCCTGGAGTCTCCGACAGGCGTCGGGGCCAGATACGCAGTATTTT,CAWSLRQASGPDTQYF
few,.,TRBV6-1,TRBJ1-5,TGTGCCAGCAGTTCAGGTATCGATCGCAATCAGCCCCAGCATTTT,CASSSGIDRNQPQHF
.,TRBD1,TRBV19,TRBJ2-7,TGTGCCAGTAGTTTGGACAGGGACTACGAGCAGTACTTC,CASSLDRDYEQYF
.,.,TRBV6-5,TRBJ2-7,TGTGCCAGCAAGTTTGGTAGGGGAAGCTCCTACGAGCAGTACTTC,CASKFGRGSSYEQYF
.,TRBD2,TRBV6-4,TRBJ2-3,TGTGCCAGCGCAACTAGCGGAGACACAGATACGCAGTATTTT,CASATSGDTDTQYF
.,TRBD1,TRBV7-6,TRBJ1-5,TGTGCCAGCAGCGGCGGACAGGGGAATCAGCCCCAGCATTTT,CASSGGQGNQPQHF
.,TRBD2,TRBV7-2,TRBJ2-3,TGTGCCAGCAGCTACAGACTAGCGCACAGCGGAGATACGCAGTATTTT,CASSYRLAHSGDTQYF
once,.,TRBV7-9,TRBJ1-5,TGTGCCAGCAGCTTACAGGAAAATCAGCCCCAGCATTTT,CASSLQENQPQHF
.,.,TRBV6-5,TRBJ2-3,TGTGCCAGCAGTTATGGCAGGGGCACAGATACGCAGTATTTT,CASSYGRGTDTQYF
.,.,TRBV20-1,TRBJ1-2,TGCAGTGCTGAGCGGGAGTGGGGCTACACCTTC,CSAEREWGYTF
.,.,TRBV11-2,TRBJ1-2,TGTGCCAGCAGCTTAGACGCCCGTGGCGGCTACACCTTC,CASSLDARGGYTF
.,TRBD2,TRBV28,TRBJ2-3,TGTGCCAGCAGTTTAAGCGGGGGGGGCAGCACAGATACGCAGTATTTT,CASSLSGGGSTDTQYF
.,TRBD2,TRBV7-2,TRBJ2-5,TGTGCCAGCAGCTTAGAACTAGCGTGTTATCAGTACTTC,CASSLELACYQYF
.,TRBD1,TRBV27,TRBJ2-2,TGTGCCAGAATAACAGGGACAGGGGAGGTTATCACCGGGGAGCTGTTTTTT,CARITGTGEVITGELFF
.,TRBD1,TRBV7-6,TRBJ2-5,TGTGCCAGCAGCATACAGGGGGCAGGAGAGACCCAGTACTTC,CASSIQGAGETQYF
.,TRBD2,TRBV19,TRBJ2-3,TGTGCCAGGAGGGACTACTATCGCACAGATACGCAGTATTTT,CARRDYYRTDTQYF
.,TRBD1,TRBV10-2,TRBJ1-5,TGCGCCAGCAGGGCCCTGACAGGGGCCACCGATAGCAATCAGCCCCAGCATTTT,CASRALTGATDSNQPQHF
.,.,TRBV11-2,TRBJ2-7,TGTGCCAGCAGCCAAACAGGGTTAACCTACGAGCAGTACTTC,CASSQTGLTYEQYF
.,TRBD1,TRBV7-9,TRBJ1-5,TGTGCCAGCAGCCTCGGGACAGCGTCCCAGCCCCAGCATTTT,CASSLGTASQPQHF
.,.,TRBV19,TRBJ2-7,TGTGCCAGTAGTATAGATTCGGGACACCGAACCTACGAGCAGTACTTC,CASSIDSGHRTYEQYF
few,.,TRBV7-8,TRBJ1-6,TGTGCCAGCAGCTCCGGGGTAGCTTTTAATTCACCCCTCCACTTT,CASSSGVAFNSPLHF
.,.,TRBV6-4,TRBJ1-5,TGTGCCAGCAGCGCGGAGGAGGGTCAGCCCCAGCATTTT,CASSAEEGQPQHF
.,.,TRBV19,TRBJ1-1,TGTGCCAGTAGAGTGGGAGGAACTGGGCTGGTCGCTGAAGCTTTCTTT,CASRVGGTGLVAEAFF
.,TRBD2,TRBV9,TRBJ2-3,TGTGCCAGCAGCACTGGTGGGGCGGGGGGGAGCACAGATACGCAGTATTTT,CASSTGGAGGSTDTQYF
few,.,TRBV21-1,TRBJ1-5,TGTGCCAGCAGCCGCGTAAATTGGACAGGCGACGTCAATCAGCCCCAGCATTTT,CASSRVNWTGDVNQPQHF
.,TRBD1,TRBV11-2,TRBJ1-4,TGTGCCAGCAGTAACCCTTCGACAGGGTCGAAAGAAAAACTGTTTTTT,CASSNPSTGSKEKLFF
.,.,TRBV12-5,TRBJ1-1,TGTGCTAGTGGTTTGGCACGTTGGGGCGACACTGAAGCTTTCTTT,CASGLARWGDTEAFF
once,TRBD2,TRBV19,TRBJ2-3,TGTGCCAGTAACTACATGACTAGCGGGGGAACAGATACGCAGTATTTT,CASNYMTSGGTDTQYF
.,TRBD2,TRBV6-5,TRBJ2-1,TGTGCCAGCAGTTACACACTAGCGACGGCTTACAATGAGCAGTTCTTC,CASSYTLATAYNEQFF
.,.,TRBV19,TRBJ1-1,TGTGCCAGTAGTATCCGGGCAGGGTACACTGAAGCTTTCTTT,CASSIRAGYTEAFF
.,.,TRBV30,TRBJ2-1,TGTGCCTGGAGCGTCATACTCCAGGGCAATGAGCAGTTCTTC,CAWSVILQGNEQFF
.,TRBD2,TRBV7-7,TRBJ2-5,TGTGCCAGCAGCTTAGGCCGGCTAGCGGGGGGCCGGGAGACCCAGTACTTC,CASSLGRLAGGRETQYF
once,TRBD2,TRBV7-8,TRBJ2-3,TGTGCCAGCAGCTTAACGAGCGGGAGAGCAGATACGCAGTATTTT,CASSLTSGRADTQYF
.,.,TRBV5-1,TRBJ1-2,TGCGCCAGCAGCTTGGCCTTCAGTGGCTACACCTTC,CASSLAFSGYTF